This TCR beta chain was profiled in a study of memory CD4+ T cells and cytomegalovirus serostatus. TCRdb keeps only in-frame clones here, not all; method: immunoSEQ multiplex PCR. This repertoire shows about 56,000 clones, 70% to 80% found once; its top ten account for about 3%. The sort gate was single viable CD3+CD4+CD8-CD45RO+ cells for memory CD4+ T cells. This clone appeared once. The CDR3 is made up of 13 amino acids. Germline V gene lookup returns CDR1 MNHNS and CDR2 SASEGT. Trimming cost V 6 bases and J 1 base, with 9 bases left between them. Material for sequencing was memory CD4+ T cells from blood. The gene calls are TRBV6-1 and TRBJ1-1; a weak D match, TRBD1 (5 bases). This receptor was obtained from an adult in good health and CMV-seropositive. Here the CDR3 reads CASRVRANTEAFF. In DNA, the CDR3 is TGTGCCAGCAGAGTCAGGGCGAACACTGAAGCTTTCTTT.